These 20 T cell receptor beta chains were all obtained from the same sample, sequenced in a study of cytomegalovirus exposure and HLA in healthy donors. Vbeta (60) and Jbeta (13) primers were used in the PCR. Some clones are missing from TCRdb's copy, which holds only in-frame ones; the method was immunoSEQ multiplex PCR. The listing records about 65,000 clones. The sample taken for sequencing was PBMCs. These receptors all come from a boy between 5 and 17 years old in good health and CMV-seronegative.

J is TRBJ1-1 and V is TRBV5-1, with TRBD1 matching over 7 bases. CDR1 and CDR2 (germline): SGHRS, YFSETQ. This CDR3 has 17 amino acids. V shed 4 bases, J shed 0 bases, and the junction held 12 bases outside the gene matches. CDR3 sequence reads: CASSQRLTGEMNTEAFF. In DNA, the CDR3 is TGCGCCAGCAGCCAAAGACTTACAGGGGAGATGAACACTGAAGCTTTCTTT.

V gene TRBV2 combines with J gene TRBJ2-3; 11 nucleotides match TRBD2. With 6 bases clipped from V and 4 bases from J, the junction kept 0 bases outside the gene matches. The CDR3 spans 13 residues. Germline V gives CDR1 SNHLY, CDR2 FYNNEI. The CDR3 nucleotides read TGTGCCAGCAGACTAGCGGGAGCAGATACGCAGTATTTT. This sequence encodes CASRLAGADTQYF.

The CDR3 DNA reads as TGTGCCAGCAGCTTAACCTCGGCCGGGGGAAAAGCTAACTATGGCTACACCTTC. Translating gives CASSLTSAGGKANYGYTF. J is TRBJ1-2 and V is TRBV13; possibly TRBD1 for D (5 bases). V gave up 2 bases and J gave up 0 bases, with 19 bases separating them. Germline CDR1 reads PRHDT; CDR2 reads FYEKMQ (reference sequence). The CDR3 sequence is 18 residues long. The full variable domain, its missing parts supplied by reference TRBV13 and TRBJ1-2, is AAGVIQSPRHLIKEKRETATLKCYPIPRHDTVYWYQQGPGQDPQFLISFYEKMQSDKGSIPDRFSAQQFSDYHSELNMSSLELGDSALYFCASSLTSAGGKANYGYTFGSGTRLTVV.

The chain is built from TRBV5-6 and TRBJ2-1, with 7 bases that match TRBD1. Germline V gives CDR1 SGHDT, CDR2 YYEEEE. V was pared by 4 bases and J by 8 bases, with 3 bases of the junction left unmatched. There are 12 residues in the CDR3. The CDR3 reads CASSRQGDEQFF. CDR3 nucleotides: TGTGCCAGCAGCCGACAGGGCGATGAGCAGTTCTTC.

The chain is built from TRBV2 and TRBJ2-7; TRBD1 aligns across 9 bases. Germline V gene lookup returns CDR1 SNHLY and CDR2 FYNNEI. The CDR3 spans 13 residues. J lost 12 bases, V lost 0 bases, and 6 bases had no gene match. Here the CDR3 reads CASSEAWDREAYF. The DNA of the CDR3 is TGTGCCAGCAGTGAAGCCTGGGACAGGGAGGCGTACTTC. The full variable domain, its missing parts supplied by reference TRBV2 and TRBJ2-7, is EPEVTQTPSHQVTQMGQEVILRCVPISNHLYFYWYRQILGQKVEFLVSFYNNEISEKSEIFDDQFSVERPDGSNFTLKIRSTKLEDSAMYFCASSEAWDREAYFGPGTRLTVT.

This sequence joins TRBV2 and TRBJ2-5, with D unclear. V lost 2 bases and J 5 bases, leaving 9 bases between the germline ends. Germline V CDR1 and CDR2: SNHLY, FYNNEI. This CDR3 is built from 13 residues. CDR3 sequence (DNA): TGTGCCAGCAGTGAATGGGCCGGCGAGACCCAGTACTTC. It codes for CASSEWAGETQYF.

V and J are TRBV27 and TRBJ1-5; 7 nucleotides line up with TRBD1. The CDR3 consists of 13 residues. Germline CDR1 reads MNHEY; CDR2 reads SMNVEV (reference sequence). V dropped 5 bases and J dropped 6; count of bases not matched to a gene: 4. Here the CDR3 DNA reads TGTGCCAGCAGTGACAGGGAGCGTCAGCCCCAGCATTTT. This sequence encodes CASSDRERQPQHF.

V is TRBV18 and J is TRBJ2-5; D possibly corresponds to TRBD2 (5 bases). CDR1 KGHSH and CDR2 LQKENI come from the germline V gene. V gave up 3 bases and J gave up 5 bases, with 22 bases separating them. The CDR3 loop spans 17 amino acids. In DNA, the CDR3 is TGTGCCAGCTCACCTCTACATTCGGGGTCTAGCCGGGAGACCCAGTACTTC. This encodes CASSPLHSGSSRETQYF.

CDR3 residues: CASSAVPPAFDEQFF. The CDR3, as DNA: TGTGCCAGCAGCGCGGTCCCCCCAGCGTTCGATGAGCAGTTCTTC. The chain recombines TRBV9 with TRBJ2-1; D ambiguous. The CDR3 length is 15 residues. Germline CDR1 and CDR2: SGDLS and YYNGEE. Trimming removed 3 bases from V and 8 bases from J, with 18 bases in between.

For the CDR3, the DNA is TGTGCCAGCAGCGCTCAGGGCCTTCGGTCTGGAAACACCATATATTTT. Its translation is CASSAQGLRSGNTIYF. This rearrangement joins TRBV9 to TRBJ1-3, with a tentative D call TRBD1 (5 bases). Germline V lookup: CDR1 SGDLS, CDR2 YYNGEE. The CDR3 covers 16 residues. The V gene lost 3 bases and the J gene lost 1 base, with 14 bases spanning the gap.

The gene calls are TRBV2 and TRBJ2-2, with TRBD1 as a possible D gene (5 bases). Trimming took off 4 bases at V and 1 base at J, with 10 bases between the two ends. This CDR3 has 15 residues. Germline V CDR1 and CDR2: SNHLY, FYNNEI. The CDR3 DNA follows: TGTGCCAGCAGTGTAACAGGCTGGAACACCGGGGAGCTGTTTTTT. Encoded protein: CASSVTGWNTGELFF.

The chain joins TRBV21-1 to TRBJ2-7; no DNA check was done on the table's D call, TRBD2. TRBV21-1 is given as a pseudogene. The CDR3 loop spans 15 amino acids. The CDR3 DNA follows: TGTGCCTTAGCAGTCGGCAGGGAGGGACCCTACGAGCAGTACTTC. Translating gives CALAVGREGPYEQYF.

The CDR3 protein is CASSIDGRHEQYF. The CDR3 DNA is TGTGCCAGTAGTATAGACGGGAGGCACGAGCAGTACTTC. The chain recombines TRBV19 with TRBJ2-7; 7 nucleotides agree with TRBD2. The trim removed 0 bases at V and 5 bases at J, leaving 1 base unmatched. Germline CDR1 LNHDA, CDR2 SQIVND (reference sequence). The CDR3 is 13 residues long. Full variable domain (rest looked up from reference TRBV19 and TRBJ2-7): DGGITQSPKYLFRKEGQNVTLSCEQNLNHDAMYWYRQDPGQGLRLIYYSQIVNDFQKGDIAEGYSVSREKKESFPLTVTSAQKNPTAFYLCASSIDGRHEQYFGPGTRLTVT.

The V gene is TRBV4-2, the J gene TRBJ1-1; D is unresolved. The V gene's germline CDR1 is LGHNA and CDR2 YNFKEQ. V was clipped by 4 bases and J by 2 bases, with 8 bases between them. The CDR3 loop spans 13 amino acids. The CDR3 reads CASSLGDNTEAFF. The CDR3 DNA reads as TGTGCCAGCAGCCTGGGAGATAACACTGAAGCTTTCTTT.

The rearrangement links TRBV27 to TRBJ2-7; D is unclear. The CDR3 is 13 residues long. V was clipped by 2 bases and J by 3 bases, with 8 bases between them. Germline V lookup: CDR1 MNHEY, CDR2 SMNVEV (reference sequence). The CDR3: CASSLTRSYEQYF. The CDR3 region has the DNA TGTGCCAGCAGTTTAACGAGGAGCTACGAGCAGTACTTC.

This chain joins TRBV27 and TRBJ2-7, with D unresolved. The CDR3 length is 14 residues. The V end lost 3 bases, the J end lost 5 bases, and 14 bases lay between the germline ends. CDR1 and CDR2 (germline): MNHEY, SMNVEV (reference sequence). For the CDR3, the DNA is TGTGCCAGCAGTTTCTCGACAAAAGCCGACGAGCAGTACTTC. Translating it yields CASSFSTKADEQYF.

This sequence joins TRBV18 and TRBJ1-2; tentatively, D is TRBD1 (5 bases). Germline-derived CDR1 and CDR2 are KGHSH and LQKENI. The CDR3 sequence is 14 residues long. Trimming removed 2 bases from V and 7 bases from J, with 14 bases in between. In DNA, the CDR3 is TGTGCCAGCTCACCAAGCGAGGGGAGGGTTGGCTACACCTTC. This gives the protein CASSPSEGRVGYTF.

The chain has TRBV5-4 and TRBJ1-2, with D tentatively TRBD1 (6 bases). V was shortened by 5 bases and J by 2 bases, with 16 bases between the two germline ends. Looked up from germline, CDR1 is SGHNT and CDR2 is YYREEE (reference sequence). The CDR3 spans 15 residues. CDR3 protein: CASRPDDRLNYGYTF. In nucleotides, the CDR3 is TGTGCCAGCAGACCTGATGACAGGTTAAACTATGGCTACACCTTC.

The CDR3 DNA sequence: TGTGCCAGCAGCCCACGATCAGAGACAGGGTGGACAGATACGCAGTATTTT. Translated: CASSPRSETGWTDTQYF. The chain is built from TRBV4-2 and TRBJ2-3; 7 positions match TRBD1. This CDR3 has 17 residues. The trim removed 4 bases at V and 3 bases at J, leaving 13 bases unmatched. Per the germline V gene, CDR1 is LGHNA and CDR2 is YNFKEQ.

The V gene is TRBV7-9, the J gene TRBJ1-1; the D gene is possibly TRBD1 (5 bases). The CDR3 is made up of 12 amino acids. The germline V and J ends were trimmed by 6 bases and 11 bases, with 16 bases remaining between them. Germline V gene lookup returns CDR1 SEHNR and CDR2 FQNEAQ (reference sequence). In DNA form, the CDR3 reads TGTGCCAGCAGTTTGGACCCAGGGAGGGCTTTCTTT. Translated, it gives CASSLDPGRAFF.